What follows describes a single T cell receptor (beta chain). Its antigen is unknown. Sequencing was performed with immunoSEQ multiplex PCR; in TCRdb, only in-frame clones are kept and a portion is missing. The table lists 110,000 or so clones, approximately 90% of them singletons, with around 7.5% in the top ten. This specimen belongs to a study of T cell responses to AZD1222 COVID-19 vaccine. Study-level findings and limits: Vaccine-associated CD4 TCRs ranged over spike, dominating at 160-218 and 743-854.

Trimming cost V 5 bases and J 6 bases, with 16 bases left between them. The CDR3 extends over 14 amino acids. CDR1 and CDR2 (germline): LNHNV, YYDKDF (reference sequence). This chain joins TRBV15 and TRBJ1-2; D might be TRBD1 (5 bases). The sample here was peripheral blood, taken on day 0 of AZD1222 vaccination. This receptor was identified in an adult in good health. The CDR3 protein is CATSPPREGDGYTF. The DNA of the CDR3 is TGTGCCACCAGCCCCCCTCGGGAAGGGGATGGCTACACCTTC.